The TCR beta chain described here comes from a study of shared clonotypes between healthy human individuals. Naive CD8 populations comprised CD45RO-negative cells positively selected for CCR7, excluding terminally differentiated effector memory CD45RA+ cells. Some clones are missing from TCRdb's copy, which holds only in-frame ones; the method was immunoSEQ multiplex PCR. The sample lists about 1,800,000 clones, about 95% occurring once. The sequence came from a man aged 18 to 30 in good health. Sample: naive CD8+ T cells sorted from blood.

The CDR3 region is CASSSDWGNEQFF. Here the CDR3 DNA reads TGTGCCAGCAGCTCGGACTGGGGGAATGAGCAGTTCTTC. V usage is TRBV5-6 and J usage is TRBJ2-1, with D possibly called TRBD1 or TRBD2 (5 bases each). The germline gives CDR1 SGHDT, CDR2 YYEEEE. V lost 3 bases to trimming and J lost 7 bases, with 11 bases between them. The CDR3 length is 13 residues.